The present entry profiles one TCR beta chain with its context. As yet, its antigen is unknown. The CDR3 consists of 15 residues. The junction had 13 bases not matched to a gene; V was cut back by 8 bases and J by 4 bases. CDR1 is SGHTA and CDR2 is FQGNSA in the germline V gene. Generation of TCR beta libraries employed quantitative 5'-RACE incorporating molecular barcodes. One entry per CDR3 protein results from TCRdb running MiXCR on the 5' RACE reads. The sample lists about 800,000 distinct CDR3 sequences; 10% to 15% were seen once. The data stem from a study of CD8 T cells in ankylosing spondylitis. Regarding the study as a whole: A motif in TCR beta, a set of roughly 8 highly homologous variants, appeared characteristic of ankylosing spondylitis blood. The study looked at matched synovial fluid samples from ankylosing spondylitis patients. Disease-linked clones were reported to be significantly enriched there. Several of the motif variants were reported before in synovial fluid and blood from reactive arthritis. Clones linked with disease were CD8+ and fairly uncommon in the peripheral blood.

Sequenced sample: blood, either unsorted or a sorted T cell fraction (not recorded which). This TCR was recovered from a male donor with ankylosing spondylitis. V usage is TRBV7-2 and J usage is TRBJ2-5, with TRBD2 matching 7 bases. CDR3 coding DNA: TGTGCCAGCGGCTATACCGGACTAGGAAGAGAGACCCAGTACTTC. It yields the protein CASGYTGLGRETQYF.